A selection of T cell receptor beta chains follows, all from one sample in a study of regulatory T cells in long-lasting Graves disease. TCRdb analysed the multiplex PCR reads with MiXCR anew, one entry per CDR3 protein. The sample has 500,000 to 700,000 distinct CDR3 sequences; under 20% are singletons. The data also belong to a second study, concerning T cells in Graves' hyperthyroidism and ophthalmopathy.

The material sequenced was peripheral blood mononuclear cells (PBMCs), taken at new diagnosis, from a patient treated with antithyroid drugs. The receptors originated from a woman aged 25 to 45 with Graves disease. Each CDR3 is given with its conserved first and last residue. A D gene is named only where the DNA matches it firmly. Expanded clones get a size class; other rows say once, few or many, or leave the size out.

clone_size	v_call	j_call	d_call	cdr3_nt	cdr3_aa
many	TRBV6-1	TRBJ2-5	NA	TGTGCCAGCCGCCACGCGAGGAGTAGCGCTGAAGAGACCCAGTACTTC	CASRHARSSAEETQYF
few	TRBV6-1	TRBJ2-5	TRBD1	TGTGCCAGCAGTACCCGGGACAGGGGATTATCAGAGACCCAGTACTTC	CASSTRDRGLSETQYF
few	TRBV29-1	TRBJ2-1	TRBD1	TGCAGCGTTGGATGGACAGGGGGGGTCAATGAGCAGTTCTTC	CSVGWTGGVNEQFF
NA	TRBV20-1	TRBJ2-7	NA	TGCAGTGCTCCTAAGCCGGTTACCTTCTACGAGCAGTACTTC	CSAPKPVTFYEQYF
few	TRBV30	TRBJ2-1	TRBD2	TGTGCCTGGAGTTCGGCTAGCGGTTACAATGAGCAGTTCTTC	CAWSSASGYNEQFF
many	TRBV29-1	TRBJ1-4	TRBD1	TGCAGCGTCGGACGGACAGGCGAAAAACTGTTTTTT	CSVGRTGEKLFF
many	TRBV7-9	TRBJ1-1	NA	TGTGCCAGCAGCTTAGATGGGAGGATTGGCGCTGAAGCTTTCTTT	CASSLDGRIGAEAFF
many	TRBV28	TRBJ1-5	NA	TGTGCCAGCAGTCCCCGGGCCAACCGGCCCCAGCCCCAGCATTTT	CASSPRANRPQPQHF
many	TRBV7-9	TRBJ2-5	TRBD1	TGTGCCAGCACCTACGGGACAGGGGGCCCATCACTGGAAGAGACCCAGTACTTC	CASTYGTGGPSLEETQYF
NA	TRBV20-1	TRBJ2-7	NA	TGCAGCGGAGAGGATGGGACGAAGCAGTACTTC	CSGEDGTKQYF
many	TRBV28	TRBJ1-5	NA	TGTGCCAGCAGCCGGCCTTGGGAGCAGCCCCAGCATTTT	CASSRPWEQPQHF
NA	TRBV5-5	TRBJ2-3	NA	TGTGCCAGCAGCTTGGGGCCCCCTTCGGATACGCAGTATTTT	CASSLGPPSDTQYF
NA	TRBV20-1	TRBJ2-7	TRBD2	TGCAGTGCGACCGGACTAGCCATCGACGAGCAGTACTTC	CSATGLAIDEQYF
many	TRBV5-1	TRBJ2-1	TRBD1	TGCGCCAGCAGGAGGTCAGGGGGACAGGGGGATGAGCAGTTCTTC	CASRRSGGQGDEQFF
many	TRBV6-1	TRBJ2-7	NA	TGTGCCAGCAGTGAGGGACGAGCACACTACGAGCAGTACTTC	CASSEGRAHYEQYF
many	TRBV28	TRBJ1-1	NA	TGTGCCAGCAGTACCGCCGGGGGGATGTCTGAAGCTTTCTTT	CASSTAGGMSEAFF
few	TRBV27	TRBJ2-7	TRBD1	TGTGCCAGCAGTTTATCGTTTGGGACAGGGGACTACGAGCAGTACTTC	CASSLSFGTGDYEQYF
NA	TRBV27	TRBJ1-4	NA	TGTGCCAGCAGTCCCGACGCCATTGGGGCAACTAATGAAAAACTGTTTTTT	CASSPDAIGATNEKLFF
many	TRBV5-5	TRBJ2-3	NA	TGTGCCAGCAGCGACGGACAGTTTGGCACAGATACGCAGTATTTT	CASSDGQFGTDTQYF
many	TRBV5-1	TRBJ1-1	NA	TGCGCCAGCACCCCGGGACCAATGAACACTGAAGCTTTCTTT	CASTPGPMNTEAFF
NA	TRBV3-1	TRBJ1-6	TRBD1	TGTGCCAGCAACGACAGGGGCAATAATTCACCCCTCCACTTT	CASNDRGNNSPLHF
many	TRBV29-1	TRBJ2-7	NA	TGCAGCGTGACGACTGCCTCGGGAGTGCACGAGCAGTACTTC	CSVTTASGVHEQYF
many	TRBV3-1	TRBJ1-1	NA	TGTGCCAGCAGCCAAGGCGTGTCTCGCACTGAAGCTTTCTTT	CASSQGVSRTEAFF
many	TRBV10-1	TRBJ2-2	NA	TGCGCCAGCAGTGACAGGGGGGAGCTGTTTTTT	CASSDRGELFF
many	TRBV7-8	TRBJ2-7	NA	TGTGCCAGCAGCCCTTCCCTGGGAGCGAACTACGAGCAGTACTTC	CASSPSLGANYEQYF
NA	TRBV25-1	TRBJ2-1	NA	TGTGCCAGCCGACAGGCCGGGGTATTCAATGAGCAGTTCTTC	CASRQAGVFNEQFF
many	TRBV24-1	TRBJ2-1	NA	TGTGCCACCAGTGATGCAGGGGTCCCGGTACTTAATGAGCAGTTCTTC	CATSDAGVPVLNEQFF
few	TRBV20-1	TRBJ1-1	TRBD1	TGCAGTACTATTAGACAGGGGTGGAACACTGAAGCTTTCTTT	CSTIRQGWNTEAFF
few	TRBV7-2	TRBJ1-2	NA	TGTGCCAGCAGCCTGACCCCGGAGGATGGCTACACCTTC	CASSLTPEDGYTF
many	TRBV11-2	TRBJ2-7	TRBD1	TGTGCCAGCAGCCCGGACTGGCAGGGGGTCGGCGAGCAGTACTTC	CASSPDWQGVGEQYF
many	TRBV11-2	TRBJ2-5	NA	TGTGCCAGCAGCCCCCGGGGTAGTTGGCAGGAGACCCAGTACTTC	CASSPRGSWQETQYF
few	TRBV3-1	TRBJ1-2	NA	TGTGCCAGCAGCCCCAGGGCCTTTTGGGGCTACACCTTC	CASSPRAFWGYTF
many	TRBV7-3	TRBJ2-2	NA	TGTGCCAGCAGCTACCAAACAACCGGGGAGCTGTTTTTT	CASSYQTTGELFF